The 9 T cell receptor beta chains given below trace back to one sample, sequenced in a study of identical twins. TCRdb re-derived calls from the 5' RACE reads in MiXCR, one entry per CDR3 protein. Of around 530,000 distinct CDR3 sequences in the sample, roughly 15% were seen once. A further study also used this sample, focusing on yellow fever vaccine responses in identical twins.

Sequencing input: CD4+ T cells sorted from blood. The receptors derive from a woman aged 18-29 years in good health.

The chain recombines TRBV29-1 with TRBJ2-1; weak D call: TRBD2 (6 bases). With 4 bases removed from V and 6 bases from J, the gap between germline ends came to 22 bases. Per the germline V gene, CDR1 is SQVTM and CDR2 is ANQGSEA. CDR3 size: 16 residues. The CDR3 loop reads CSVVRSWREGFNEQFF. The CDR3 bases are TGCAGCGTTGTGCGATCTTGGCGGGAAGGATTCAATGAGCAGTTCTTC.

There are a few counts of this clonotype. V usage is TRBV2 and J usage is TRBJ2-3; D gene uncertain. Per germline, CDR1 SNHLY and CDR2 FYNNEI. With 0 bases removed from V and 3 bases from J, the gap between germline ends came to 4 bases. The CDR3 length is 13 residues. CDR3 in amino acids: CASSEAPTDTQYF. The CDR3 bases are TGTGCCAGCAGTGAAGCGCCGACAGATACGCAGTATTTT.

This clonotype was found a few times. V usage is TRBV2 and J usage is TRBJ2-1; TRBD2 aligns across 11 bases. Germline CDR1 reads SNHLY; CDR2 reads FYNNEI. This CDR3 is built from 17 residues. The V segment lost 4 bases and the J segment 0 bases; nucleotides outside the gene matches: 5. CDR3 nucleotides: TGTGCCAGCAGTGGCTCTAGCGGGAGGAGCTCCTACAATGAGCAGTTCTTC. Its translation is CASSGSSGRSSYNEQFF.

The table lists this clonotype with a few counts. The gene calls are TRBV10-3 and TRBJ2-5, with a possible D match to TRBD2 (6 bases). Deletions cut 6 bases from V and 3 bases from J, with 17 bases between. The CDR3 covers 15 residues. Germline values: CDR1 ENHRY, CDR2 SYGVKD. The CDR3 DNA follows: TGTGCCATCAGCCGACGGGGGAGGACGGAAGAGACCCAGTACTTC. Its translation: CAISRRGRTEETQYF.

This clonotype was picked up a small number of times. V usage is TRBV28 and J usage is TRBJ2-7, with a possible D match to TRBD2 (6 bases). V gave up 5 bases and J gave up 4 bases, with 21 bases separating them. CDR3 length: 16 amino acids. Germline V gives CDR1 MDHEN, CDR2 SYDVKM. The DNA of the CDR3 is TGTGCCAGCAGTCTAGGGGACCGGGGACTGATTTACGAGCAGTACGTC. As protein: CASSLGDRGLIYEQYV.

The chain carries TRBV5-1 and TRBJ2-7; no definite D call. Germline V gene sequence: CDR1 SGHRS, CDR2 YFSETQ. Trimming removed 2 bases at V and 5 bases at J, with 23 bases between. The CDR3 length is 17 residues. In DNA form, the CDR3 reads TGCGCCAGCAGCTTTCCTCTACGCGCGCCTTATCCCGACGAGCAGTACGTC. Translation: CASSFPLRAPYPDEQYV.

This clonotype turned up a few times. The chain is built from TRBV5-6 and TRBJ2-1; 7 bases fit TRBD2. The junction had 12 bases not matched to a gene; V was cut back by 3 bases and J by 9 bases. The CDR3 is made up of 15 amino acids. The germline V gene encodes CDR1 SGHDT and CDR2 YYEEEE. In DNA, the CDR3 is TGTGCCAGCAGCTACACCTCGACTGGCGGGAGTGAGCAGTTCTTC. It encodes CASSYTSTGGSEQFF.

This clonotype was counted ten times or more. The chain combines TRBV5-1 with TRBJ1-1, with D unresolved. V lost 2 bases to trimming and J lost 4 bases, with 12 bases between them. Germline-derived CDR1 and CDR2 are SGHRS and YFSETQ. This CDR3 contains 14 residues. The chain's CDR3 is CASSFVGGITEAFF. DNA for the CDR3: TGCGCCAGCAGCTTTGTGGGAGGAATCACTGAAGCTTTCTTT.

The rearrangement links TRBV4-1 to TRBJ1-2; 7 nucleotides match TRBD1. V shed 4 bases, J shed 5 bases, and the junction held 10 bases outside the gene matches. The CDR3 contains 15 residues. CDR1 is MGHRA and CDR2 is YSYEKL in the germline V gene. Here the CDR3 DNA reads TGCGCCAGCAGCCTGGACGACAGGGAGGCTTATGGCTACACCTTC. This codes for CASSLDDREAYGYTF.